The entry that follows covers one T cell receptor beta chain sequence. TCRdb keeps only in-frame clones here, not all; method: immunoSEQ multiplex PCR. This table holds fewer than 200,000 clones, about 85% found once. The CDR3 covers 14 residues. Per the germline V gene, CDR1 is KGHSH and CDR2 is LQKENI. V lost 7 bases and J 4 bases, leaving 15 bases between the germline ends. The sample belongs to a study of blood T cell repertoires in COVID-19. On the study more broadly: Both acute and convalescent COVID-19 samples were obtained from the United States, Italy and Spain.

The chain couples TRBV18 to TRBJ2-3; D perhaps matches TRBD2 (6 bases). The sequencing sample was made of peripheral blood. This TCR came from a man in his sixties with acute or convalescent COVID-19. The CDR3 DNA reads as TGTGCCAGCTTCACTAGTGGGGAGGCAGATACGCAGTATTTT. Amino acids: CASFTSGEADTQYF.